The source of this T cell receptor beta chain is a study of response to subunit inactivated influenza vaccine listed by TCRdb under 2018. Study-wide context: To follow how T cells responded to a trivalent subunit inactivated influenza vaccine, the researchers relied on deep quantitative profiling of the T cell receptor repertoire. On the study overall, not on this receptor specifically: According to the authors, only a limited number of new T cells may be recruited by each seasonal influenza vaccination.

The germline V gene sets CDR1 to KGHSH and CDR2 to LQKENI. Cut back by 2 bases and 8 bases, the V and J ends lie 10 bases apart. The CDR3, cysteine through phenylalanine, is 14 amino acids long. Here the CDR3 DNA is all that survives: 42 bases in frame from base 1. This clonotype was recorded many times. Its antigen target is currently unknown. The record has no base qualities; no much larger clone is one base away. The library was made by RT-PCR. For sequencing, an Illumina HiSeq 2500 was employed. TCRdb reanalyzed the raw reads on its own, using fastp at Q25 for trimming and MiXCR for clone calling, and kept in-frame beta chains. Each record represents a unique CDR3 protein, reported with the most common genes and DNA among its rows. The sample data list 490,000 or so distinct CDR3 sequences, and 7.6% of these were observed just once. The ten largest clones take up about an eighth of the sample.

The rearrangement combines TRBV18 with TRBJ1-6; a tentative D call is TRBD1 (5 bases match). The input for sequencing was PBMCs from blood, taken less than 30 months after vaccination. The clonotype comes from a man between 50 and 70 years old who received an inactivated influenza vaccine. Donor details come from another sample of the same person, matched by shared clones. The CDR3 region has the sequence CASSPGTEHSPLHF. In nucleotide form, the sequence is TGTGCCAGCTCACCAGGGACGGAGCATTCACCCCTCCACTTT. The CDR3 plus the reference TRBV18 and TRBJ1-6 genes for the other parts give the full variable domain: NAGVMQNPRHLVRRRGQEARLRCSPMKGHSHVYWYRQLPEEGLKFMVYLQKENIIDESGMPKERFSAEFPKEGPSILRIQQVVRGDSAAYFCASSPGTEHSPLHFGNGTRLTVT.